The present entry profiles one T cell receptor (beta chain) with its context. Its antigen is currently not known. Base quality data are lacking; no much larger clone is found one base away. After removal of 4 bases from V and 6 bases from J, the junction retains 7 bases not matched to a gene. CDR1 and CDR2 are read off the germline V gene as SGHRS and YFSETQ. The CDR3 spans 13 residues, from the cysteine through the phenylalanine. Only CDR3 DNA is held: 39 bases, read in frame from base 1. The meaning of the sample's time point label: baseline before oral tofacitinib. Peripheral blood and lesional scalp punch biopsies were obtained from patients with alopecia areata. After PBMCs were isolated by density centrifugation and stained for CD3, CD4 and CD8, a FACSAria was used to sort CD4+ and CD8+ T cells. This record belongs to a study of CD8+ T cells in alopecia areata (dated by TCRdb to 2016 to 2018). Background on the whole study: Treated patients were enrolled in an open-label pilot trial of oral tofacitinib, 5 to 10 mg twice daily, for moderate-to-severe alopecia areata. Patients stayed on tofacitinib for 6 to 18 months and then had 6 months of follow-up off drug so that delayed response and recurrence could be assessed. High-throughput TCRbeta sequencing was used to examine T cell clonal expansion in alopecia areata in both the C3H/HeJ mouse model and human patients. Human TCRbeta sequencing covered scalp tissue and sorted CD4+ and CD8+ peripheral blood T cells from patchy and totalis/universalis alopecia areata patients and healthy controls. Biopsies were taken from tofacitinib-treated patients at baseline and at 4 and 24 weeks of treatment, and a later scalp biopsy was taken in several of the tofacitinib-treated patients. Scalp clonality was compared across normal scalp (n=4), patchy alopecia areata scalp (n=8), and alopecia totalis/universalis scalp (n=8). RNA came from the PAXgene miRNA kit for fixed scalp, the miRNeasy kit for PBMCs, and the RNeasy kit for mouse skin. immunoSEQ multiplex PCR using 35 Vbeta forward primers and 13 Jbeta reverse primers was used to amplify TCRbeta CDR3 regions.

Library generation was performed with the immunoSEQ multiplex PCR assay. For TCR sequencing, RNA was extracted from every sample and reverse transcribed into cDNA to serve as template. SuperScript III was used for first-strand cDNA synthesis, primed with a 2:1 mix of oligo-dT and random hexamers. A synthetic immune receptor repertoire was used to gauge amplification bias, and whatever bias remained was removed computationally. Turning to the authors' computational methods: Raw reads were preprocessed for error removal, and CDR3 was defined according to IMGT conventions as running from the conserved cysteine to phenylalanine. Clonality was computed as 1 minus the Shannon entropy, with the entropy normalized by log2 of the number of productive unique TCRs. Whether scalp clones were CD4 or CD8 was inferred by matching scalp TCRbeta sequences against CD4 and CD8 repertoires sorted from blood. This immuneACCESS table, as held by TCRdb, lists in-frame sequences with V and J called but not all clones. Of the missing ones, under half trace to an unresolved V gene in checked studies; the others have no known cause. The DNA gave D and trimming, while V, J and clone size come from that table. The sample data list about 130,000 clones, and about 57% of these were observed just once. 4.5% of the sample is taken by the ten largest.

What the authors observed across the whole study: TCR sequences shared between patients were less clear than in mice, possibly partly because of HLA diversity in the patient population. Unlike mouse skin, which is dominated by gammadelta T cells, normal human skin has resident alphabeta T cells that are also sequenced, and this complicates analysis of the scalp TCR repertoire. Higher clonality and more expanded CD8+ clones were observed in lesional scalp than in normal scalp, particularly in alopecia totalis/universalis, a finding suggestive of antigenic drive.

The receptor's source is a human donor with alopecia areata. Here the sequenced sample was CD4+ T cells sorted from blood, taken at week 0. The chain was built from TRBV5-1 and TRBJ2-7; 7 central bases correspond to TRBD1. CDR3 protein: CASSPRTGFEQYF. The sequenced DNA is TGCGCCAGCAGCCCCCGGACAGGCTTCGAGCAGTACTTC.